This TCR beta chain was sequenced during a study of shared clonotypes between healthy human individuals (dated by TCRdb to about 2020). Describing the broader study: A couple of women and a few men aged 18 to 49 years were included in the cohort. For each donor, CD4 naive and CD4 memory were each given three plates, CD8 naive was given two plates, and CD8 memory was given one plate. To estimate repertoire size and how much clonotypes are shared between individuals, the study performed deep sequencing of blood TCR repertoires from about 5 healthy adults. Per donor, leukapheresis produced somewhere between about 0.94 and 9 billion PBMCs. Libraries were prepared and TCR repertoires were sequenced by different laboratories using diverse techniques, in order to increase sequencing depth and limit assay-specific biases. Broad study findings and their caveats: Naive subsets generally had larger estimated clonotype richness than memory subsets. Rarefaction of sorted-subset datasets indicated incomplete sequencing despite the large sequencing depth. Compared with non-shared clonotypes, the clonotypes found in all four sorted-subset donors had higher generation probabilities. Sampling was restricted to blood, and TCR repertoires in tissues likely differ from the TCR repertoires found in blood. Based on pairwise subsampling, the degree of clonotype sharing among donors was expected to be affected by sequencing depth. The genetic and exposure-history diversity represented was limited by the small number of donors. Sharing across four donors was observed for about 5% of naive CD4, over 3% of naive CD8, 2% to 2.5% of memory CD4, and approximately 0.41% of memory CD8 clonotypes.

TCR CDR3 regions were amplified from genomic DNA by multiplex PCR using the deep immunoSEQ assay. Genomic DNA extracted from each cell subset was distributed evenly over all wells of several immunoSEQ 96-well plates, and each plate served as one replicate. For sorted subsets, each replicate PCR was loaded with 200 ng genomic DNA, equivalent to 25,000 to 30,000 T cell genomes. The purified libraries were quantified using a Qubit 3.0 fluorometer, sized with a Bioanalyzer 2100, and then quantified again using the KAPA Library Quantification kit. A separate single-read 150-cycle Illumina NextSeq 550 flow cell was used to sequence each immunoSEQ 96-well plate. Concerning the study's data processing: The immunoSEQ output contained only junctional sequences without quality scores, so filtering could not match that applied to full-length reads. To assign V/J genes and CDR3, sequences were annotated against IMGT germline references using PyIR, a Python wrapper for IgBLAST v1.9. Reads were filtered out if the reads had weak V/J assignments (E-value above 1e-6), no CDR3, stop codons, out-of-frame junctions, or ambiguous translated residues. V3J clonotypes were defined as sequences sharing an identical inferred V gene, J gene, and CDR3 amino acid sequence. To compute the percentage overlap between repertoires, the number of shared unique clonotypes was divided by the size of the smaller repertoire. Three approaches were used to assess repertoire richness: RTK rarefaction, the Chao1 estimator, and Recon v2.1 estimates of unobserved clonotypes. Generation probabilities for all TCRbeta clonotypes obtained by the gDNA method from a few donors were computed using OLGA. The immuneACCESS repertoire file appears here via TCRdb, limited to in-frame rearrangements. These files lack a portion of the clones; in checked studies, under half of the deficit traces to unresolved V genes, and the cause of the others is not known. Clone size and V and J calls were adopted from that table, with D and trimming inferred from the DNA. The sample table lists approximately 810,000 clones, more than 85% of them with a count of one. The top ten clonotypes cover nearly 25% of the sample.

This clone has a handful of counts. This clone's antigen is unknown. One base away there is no much larger clone; base qualities are not given. CD8 naive samples were CD45RO-negative cells positively selected for CCR7, giving a CD45RA+CCR7+ population that excluded TemRA cells. The donors were healthy, HIV-negative adults with no recently reported acute infections or vaccinations. Every donor was a Caucasian adult living in Nashville, Tennessee, USA. Blood was collected by leukapheresis, and PBMCs were isolated by Ficoll-Histopaque density gradient centrifugation and then cryopreserved in liquid nitrogen vapor phase. Purity and quantity of every magnetically sorted T cell population were checked by analytical flow cytometry. Each sorted fraction had its genomic DNA isolated and then quantified by UV absorbance on a Nanodrop 2000c. The CDR3 contains 15 residues, cysteine and phenylalanine counted. The retained sequence is limited to the CDR3, 45 bases, with the frame set at the first base. The V end gives up 0 bases and the J end 3 bases, leaving 6 bases in the junction not matched to a gene. According to the germline V gene, CDR1 reads SGHRS and CDR2 reads YFSETQ.

The TCR was taken from a man younger than 40 in good health. Here the chain combines TRBV5-1 and TRBJ2-7; TRBD1 aligns with 7 central bases. The material sequenced was naive CD8+ T cells sorted from blood. The sample's cell subset or site label, in plain terms: CD45RA+CCR7+. The CDR3 is CASSLDPGQSYEQYF. The DNA sequence is given as TGCGCCAGCAGCTTGGATCCGGGACAGAGCTACGAGCAGTACTTC.